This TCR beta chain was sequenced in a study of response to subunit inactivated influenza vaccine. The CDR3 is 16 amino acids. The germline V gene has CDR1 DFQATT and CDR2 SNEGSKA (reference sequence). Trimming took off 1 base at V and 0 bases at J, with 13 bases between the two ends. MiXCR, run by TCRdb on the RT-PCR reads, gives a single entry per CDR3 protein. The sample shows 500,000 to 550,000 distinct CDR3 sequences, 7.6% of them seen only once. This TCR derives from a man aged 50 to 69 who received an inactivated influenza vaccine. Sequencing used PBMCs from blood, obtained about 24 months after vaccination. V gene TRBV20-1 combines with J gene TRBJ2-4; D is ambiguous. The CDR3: CSARVMGILAKNIQYF. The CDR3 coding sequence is TGCAGTGCTAGAGTTATGGGTATTCTAGCCAAAAACATTCAGTACTTC.